Listed below are T cell receptor beta chains from one sample, sequenced in a study of blood T cell repertoires in COVID-19. Clones were sequenced by immunoSEQ multiplex PCR, and TCRdb holds only the in-frame ones, with some missing. The data contain 250,000 to 350,000 clones, around 91% of them singletons. The sequenced material came from peripheral blood. The source of these receptors is a woman aged 55-70 years with acute or convalescent COVID-19. Both conserved end residues are part of each CDR3. The order of the fields is D gene, clone size, V gene, J gene, CDR3 protein, CDR3 DNA. D genes are given only for firm matches. Not all rows give a size; the values are once, few, many and, for expanded clones, a class.

D gene: TRBD1
clone size: NA
V gene: TRBV27
J gene: TRBJ1-5
CDR3 protein: CASSRTGVHQPQHF
CDR3 DNA: TGTGCCAGCAGTAGGACAGGGGTACATCAGCCCCAGCATTTT

D gene: NA
clone size: NA
V gene: TRBV10-3
J gene: TRBJ1-4
CDR3 protein: CAISTFLGGTPNEKLFF
CDR3 DNA: TGTGCCATCAGTACTTTCTTAGGAGGGACTCCTAATGAAAAACTGTTTTTT

D gene: TRBD2
clone size: NA
V gene: TRBV11-2
J gene: TRBJ2-1
CDR3 protein: CASSWERGGYEQFF
CDR3 DNA: TGTGCCAGCAGCTGGGAGCGGGGGGGGTATGAGCAGTTCTTC

D gene: TRBD1
clone size: NA
V gene: TRBV6-5
J gene: TRBJ1-1
CDR3 protein: CASSSPGGPEAFF
CDR3 DNA: TGTGCCAGCAGTTCCCCAGGGGGTCCTGAAGCTTTCTTT

D gene: TRBD1
clone size: NA
V gene: TRBV7-2
J gene: TRBJ2-3
CDR3 protein: CASIEQGATDTQYF
CDR3 DNA: TGTGCCAGCATCGAACAGGGGGCCACAGATACGCAGTATTTT

D gene: NA
clone size: NA
V gene: TRBV3-1/TRBV3-2
J gene: TRBJ2-1
CDR3 protein: CASSQKQGGPQQQFF
CDR3 DNA: TGTGCCAGCAGCCAGAAACAGGGCGGGCCGCAGCAGCAGTTCTTC

D gene: NA
clone size: NA
V gene: TRBV28
J gene: TRBJ1-2
CDR3 protein: CASMSDYGYTF
CDR3 DNA: TGTGCCAGCATGTCAGACTATGGCTACACCTTC

D gene: TRBD2
clone size: once
V gene: TRBV7-8
J gene: TRBJ2-3
CDR3 protein: CASSLSRVAGRSTDTQYF
CDR3 DNA: TGTGCCAGCAGCTTATCTAGGGTAGCGGGACGTAGCACAGATACGCAGTATTTT

D gene: TRBD1
clone size: NA
V gene: TRBV9
J gene: TRBJ1-4
CDR3 protein: CASNEQGAGGEKLFF
CDR3 DNA: TGTGCCAGCAACGAACAGGGGGCTGGTGGTGAAAAACTGTTTTTT

D gene: NA
clone size: NA
V gene: TRBV7-2
J gene: TRBJ1-1
CDR3 protein: CASSLREGDTEAFF
CDR3 DNA: TGTGCCAGCAGCTTAAGGGAGGGGGACACTGAAGCTTTCTTT

D gene: TRBD2
clone size: NA
V gene: TRBV10-1
J gene: TRBJ2-1
CDR3 protein: CASCRTSDYNEQFF
CDR3 DNA: TGCGCCAGCTGCAGGACTAGCGACTACAATGAGCAGTTCTTC

D gene: NA
clone size: NA
V gene: TRBV5-4
J gene: TRBJ2-1
CDR3 protein: CASSFERYSYNEQFF
CDR3 DNA: TGTGCCAGCAGCTTCGAGAGATACTCCTACAATGAGCAGTTCTTC

D gene: NA
clone size: few
V gene: TRBV7-2
J gene: TRBJ2-7
CDR3 protein: CASSSAGLRGYEQYF
CDR3 DNA: TGTGCCAGCAGCTCAGCGGGCCTCCGTGGCTACGAGCAGTACTTC